This entry describes one TCR beta chain. This clone's antigen is unknown. The record has no base qualities; no much larger clone is one base away. The library was built by means of the immunoSEQ multiplex PCR assay. A mixture of 60 forward primers for TCR Vbeta segments and 13 reverse primers for TCR Jbeta segments was used in the multiplex PCR. The CDR3 region of rearranged TCR beta genes was amplified from genomic DNA by a multiplex PCR assay. On the Illumina HiSeq System, the amplified TCR beta libraries were sequenced as 87-base-pair reads. Per the original workflow: A later analysis counted approximately 76 million unique TCR beta chains across the roughly 700 repertoires, and around 9.9 million of these chains were shared by at least two donors. To remove PCR and sequencing errors, raw reads were error-corrected and collapsed into unique sequences using a nearest-neighbor algorithm that merged closely related sequences. V, D and J gene segments were assigned by aligning CDR3 sequences to IMGT reference sequences. Each retained sequence needed at least a six-nucleotide match to both a V gene segment and a J gene segment. Rearrangements were classified as productive when the CDR3 lacked stop codons and remained in frame with V and J, and all other rearrangements were classified as non-productive. Following IMGT convention, CDR3 was defined as the stretch from the second conserved V-encoded cysteine up to the conserved J-encoded phenylalanine. Sequences without an unambiguous match to a single V gene segment were excluded from the earlier analysis of about 630 of the donors. An earlier analysis of a few hundred of the donors classified V segments as functional when productive rearrangements were above 56.7% and as segregating when the standard deviation between donors was above 5%. A statistical classification framework was built for diagnosing cytomegalovirus status from the catalog of TCR beta chain sequences. A later analysis assigned V and J genes by comparing TCR nucleotide sequences with IMGT/GENE-DB human TR gene sequences. In a later analysis, CDR3 sequences and most-parsimonious VDJ recombination scenarios were assigned using the TCRdist pipeline. In a later analysis, each TCR beta chain was defined by its CDR3 amino acid sequence together with its V-gene family, and reads without a unique V-gene family were excluded. In a later analysis, nearly 600 highly shared, low-generation-probability nucleotide sequences were removed to address suspected cross-contamination and a sequencing artifact. For each public chain, a later analysis derived a clonal expansion index from normalized ranks of inferred template counts within each repertoire. Generation probabilities in a later analysis came from a VDJ recombination model fitted to out-of-frame rearrangements, and those results were checked against IGoR. Hypergeometric tests were used in a later analysis to score TCR-TCR, TCR-HLA and TCR-CMV co-occurrence, with a repertoire-size bias correction applied to the TCR pairs. In a later analysis, false discovery rates were estimated by permuting HLA or CMV assignments 20 times. In a later analysis, co-occurring TCRs were grouped using DBSCAN, and TCRdist sequence similarity was added for clustering within HLA-allele-positive subsets. Repertoires with fewer than 30,000 or more than 120,000 public chains were left out of co-occurrence clustering, as were five repertoires with anomalous nucleotide sharing. TCRdb re-hosts the immuneACCESS table, in-frame sequences only. Its copies lack some clones; in the studies checked, an unresolved V gene accounts for under half of them, and the cause for the rest is not known. V and J calls and clone size are copied from that table; D and trimming were computed from the DNA. The sample table shows 65,000 or so clones, and roughly 80% are seen once. The ten largest clones capture around 2.9% of the sample.

The sample originates from a study of cytomegalovirus exposure and HLA in healthy donors (dated by TCRdb to about 2017). Broadly, across the study: In an earlier analysis of under 750 of the donors, 250 to 350 Gb of sequence data and some 120 million unique TCR beta sequences from some 170 million T cells were reported. The study combined high-throughput TCR immunosequencing, statistical association of individual TCRs with disease status, and machine learning to predict cytomegalovirus infection status. All discovery cohort repertoires had been generated using a single sequencing platform. Class I and class II HLA loci were covered by the typing at four-digit resolution. Alongside the repertoire data, information on donor age, sex, ethnicity and CMV serostatus was compiled. The genetic ancestry cluster associated with self-reported Caucasian donors included over 65% of the roughly 400 genotyped donors. Among a few hundred genotyped donors of the cohort, an average of roughly 240,000 unique TCR beta nucleotide sequences were sequenced per donor, 15% to 20% of them non-productive. Because of strong linkage in the cohort, 5 or 6 DR-DQ haplotypes were treated as single units for association and clustering. An early release covering approximately 600 HLA-typed donors comprised about 320 gigabases of sequencing data and tens of millions of unique TCR sequences. The T cell repertoires of some 670 subjects were profiled by immunosequencing and related to cytomegalovirus serostatus. In an earlier analysis of roughly 540 of the donors, high-throughput TCR beta sequencing was used to judge whether each TCR beta V gene segment behaved as functional or pseudogenic. Typing coverage differed by locus: A, B, C, DRB1 and DQB1 were typed in about 620-630 donors, DQA1 in about 500, DPA1 in some 600, and DPB1 in roughly 450. The study aimed to test whether cataloging public T cell receptors could reveal signatures of past pathogen exposure. A later genetic analysis took genome-wide SNP genotypes for about 60% of the roughly 670 donors and used that subset as a discovery cohort. Along with the approximately 620-subject first cohort, a separate validation cohort of around 110 different subjects was used. Rather than drawing on any new phenotypic data, the later analysis identified candidate immune exposures from TCR beta sequences and the way those sequences occurred across donors. To study patterns of TCR occurrence, a later analysis re-analyzed previously published TCR beta repertoires from hundreds of donors and added high-resolution HLA genotyping.

The cohort comprised approximately 700 healthy bone marrow donors. Cohort members were all nominally healthy when sampled, although unrecorded immune exposures were likely present. The donor was CMV seropositive and was included in the group of 300 or so seropositive cohort members. A peripheral blood sample was collected from each donor, and TCR beta sequencing was performed on peripheral blood mononuclear cells. Genomic DNA was extracted from the blood cell samples with the Qiagen DNeasy Blood Extraction Kit. For CDR1 and CDR2, the germline V gene lists SNHLY and FYNNEI. The V end gives up 10 bases and the J end 4 bases, leaving 18 bases in the junction not matched to a gene. The CDR3 runs 16 residues from the cysteine to the phenylalanine. Only CDR3 DNA is held: 48 bases, read in frame from base 1. Points the paper makes about the study in general: Seventeen rarely observed V segments, including chromosome 9 orphons, were excluded from the earlier analysis of almost 600 of the donors because counts were too low. An earlier analysis of 587 of the donors showed that most TCR beta V segments appeared in productive rearrangements either about 87% or about 30% of the time, which broadly matched IMGT annotations. The presence/absence analyses assumed that sequencing depth was roughly uniform across donors, and that assumption may not be true. Only TCR beta chains were sequenced in this cohort, and the absence of alpha or paired-chain data limited detectable features. According to a later genetic analysis, donors in an Asian-associated ancestry cluster had fewer N-insertions in productive TCRs than the roughly 670-donor mean. A later genetic analysis associated a missense DCLRE1C variant with V-gene and J-gene trimming of TCR beta chains, and an independent cohort replicated the association. A further reported finding was that TCR beta sequences accurately predicted the HLA-A and HLA-B alleles for most subjects in the first cohort. The study gave a list of 150 to 200 TCR beta chains associated with cytomegalovirus. HLA typing was unavailable for some donors at each locus, so association tests used only the typed subset. A later analysis found that TCR association rates varied across HLA loci, with DRB1 alleles showing the most associated TCRs and HLA-C alleles the fewest. Linkage disequilibrium might explain the correlated functional status among segregating V segments, but an unknown experimental factor could not be excluded. Compared with equally common non-associated chains, HLA-associated TCR beta chains in a later analysis were more clonally expanded and had lower generation probabilities. In both the original and validation cohorts, the classifier was reported to diagnose cytomegalovirus status with high specificity and sensitivity. According to a later analysis, most CMV-associated TCR beta chains appeared to be HLA-restricted, and the HLA associations seemed to be driven largely by CMV exposure. Most TCR sequences were observed very rarely across donors, whereas some public TCRs were present in many individuals. CMV serostatus was the only immune exposure information available for the cohort. A later analysis associated 17,000 or so TCR beta sequences with specific HLA alleles at a false discovery rate of 0.05. According to a later analysis, parvovirus B19, influenza, CMV and Epstein-Barr virus appeared linked to several top co-occurrence clusters. A few of the identified cytomegalovirus-associated TCR beta chains were confirmed in vitro to be specific for cytomegalovirus antigens. According to the authors, the approach could potentially be generalized to other disease states and immunological phenotypes. A group of highly shared sequence variants was considered likely to be a technical artifact of the sequencing pipeline. Some IMGT-functional V segments, including TRBV6-2 and TRBV6-3, could not be told apart with the 87-base-pair reads, so those segments were excluded. Assigning TCR associations to individual alleles was difficult when HLA alleles, especially DR and DQ, strongly co-occurred.

Sample: PBMCs. The chain is encoded by TRBV2 joined to TRBJ2-5, and 7 junction bases match TRBD1. This TCR derives from a girl aged 10-17 years in good health and CMV-seropositive. The bases are TGTGCCACCCAACGGGGACAGAGGGTATTCGGAGAGACCCAGTACTTC. It translates as CATQRGQRVFGETQYF.